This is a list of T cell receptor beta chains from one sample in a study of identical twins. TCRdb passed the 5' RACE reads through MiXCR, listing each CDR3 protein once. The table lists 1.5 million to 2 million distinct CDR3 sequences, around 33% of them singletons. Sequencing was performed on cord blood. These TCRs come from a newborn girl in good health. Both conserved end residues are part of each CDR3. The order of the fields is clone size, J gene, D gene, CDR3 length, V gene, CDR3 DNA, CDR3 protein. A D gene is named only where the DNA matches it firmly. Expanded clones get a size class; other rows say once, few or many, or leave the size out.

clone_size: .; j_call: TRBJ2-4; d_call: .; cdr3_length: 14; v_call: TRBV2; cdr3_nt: TGTGCCAGCAGGCACAGATTTCTAGGAGTTGGGCAGTACTTC; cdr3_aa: CASRHRFLGVGQYF
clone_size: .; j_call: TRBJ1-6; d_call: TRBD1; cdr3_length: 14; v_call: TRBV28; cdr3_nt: TGTGCCAGCACCAGGGACAGGGCGAATTCACCCCCCCACTTT; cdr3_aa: CASTRDRANSPPHF
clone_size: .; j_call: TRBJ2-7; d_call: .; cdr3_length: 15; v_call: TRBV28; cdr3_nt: TGTGCCAGCAGTCATCCAAGACTAGGATACAATGAGCAGTACTTC; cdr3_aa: CASSHPRLGYNEQYF
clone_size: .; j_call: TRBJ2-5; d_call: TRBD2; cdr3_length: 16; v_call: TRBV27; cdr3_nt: TGTGCCAGCAGTTTATACCCAGCGGGAGGGCAAGAGACCCAGTACTTC; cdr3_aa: CASSLYPAGGQETQYF
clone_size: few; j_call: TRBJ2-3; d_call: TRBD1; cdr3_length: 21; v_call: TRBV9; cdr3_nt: TGTGCCAGCAGTCCCACCGGGACAGGGGGGTTAGCATCAACCCTAAGAGATACGCAGTATTTT; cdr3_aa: CASSPTGTGGLASTLRDTQYF
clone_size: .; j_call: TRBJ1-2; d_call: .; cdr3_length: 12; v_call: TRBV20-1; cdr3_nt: TGCAGTGCTAGATCTGGGCGCAATGGCTACACCTTC; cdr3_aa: CSARSGRNGYTF
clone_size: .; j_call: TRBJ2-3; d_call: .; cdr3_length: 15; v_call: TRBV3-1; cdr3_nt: TGTGCCAGCAGCCAAAGGTCCACTAGCACAGATACGCAGTATTTT; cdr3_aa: CASSQRSTSTDTQYF
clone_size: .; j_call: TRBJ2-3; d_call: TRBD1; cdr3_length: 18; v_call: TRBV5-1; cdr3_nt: TGCGCCAGCAGTTACAGACCCGACAGGGTGGGATTCACAGATACGCAGTATTTT; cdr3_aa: CASSYRPDRVGFTDTQYF
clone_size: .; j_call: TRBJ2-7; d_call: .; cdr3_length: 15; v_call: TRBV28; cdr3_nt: TGTGCCAGCAGTTTGGGGGGAAGTGAAGGCTACGAGCAGTACTTC; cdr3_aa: CASSLGGSEGYEQYF
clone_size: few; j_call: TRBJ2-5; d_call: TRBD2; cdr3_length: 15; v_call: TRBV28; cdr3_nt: TGTGCCAGCAGTTTTTCCGGACTAGCGGGAGATACCCAGTACTTC; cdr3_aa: CASSFSGLAGDTQYF
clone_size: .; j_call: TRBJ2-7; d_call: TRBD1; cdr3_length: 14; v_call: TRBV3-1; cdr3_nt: TGTGCCAGCAGCCCGAACAGGGGTTGGGACGAGCAGTACTTC; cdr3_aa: CASSPNRGWDEQYF
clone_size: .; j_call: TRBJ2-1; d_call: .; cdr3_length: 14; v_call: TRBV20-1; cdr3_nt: TGCAGTGCCCCCCCCCCTGTCCCGTACAATGAGCAGTTCTTC; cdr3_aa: CSAPPPVPYNEQFF
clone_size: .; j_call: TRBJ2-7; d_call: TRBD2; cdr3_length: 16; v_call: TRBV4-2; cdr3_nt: TGTGCCAGCAGCCCCCTCAATCTAGCGGGGGATTACGAGCAGTACTTC; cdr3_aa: CASSPLNLAGDYEQYF
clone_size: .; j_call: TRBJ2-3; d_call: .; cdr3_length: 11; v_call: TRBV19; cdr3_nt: TGTGCCAGTAGCCGAGCTAATACGCAGTATTTT; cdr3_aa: CASSRANTQYF
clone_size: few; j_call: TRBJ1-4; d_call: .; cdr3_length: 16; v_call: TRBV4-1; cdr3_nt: TGCGCCAGCAGCCACAACGTTGGGGGTTCTAATGAAAAACTGTTTTTT; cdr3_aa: CASSHNVGGSNEKLFF
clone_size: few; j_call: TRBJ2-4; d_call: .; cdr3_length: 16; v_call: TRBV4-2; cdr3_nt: TGTGCCAGCAGCCAAGAATCCCCCAGGGCCAAAAACATTCAGTACTTC; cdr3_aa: CASSQESPRAKNIQYF
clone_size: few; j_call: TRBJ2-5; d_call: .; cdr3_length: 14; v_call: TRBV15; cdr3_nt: TGTGCCACCAGCAGAGATCGGGGAGGACAGACCCAGTACTTC; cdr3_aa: CATSRDRGGQTQYF
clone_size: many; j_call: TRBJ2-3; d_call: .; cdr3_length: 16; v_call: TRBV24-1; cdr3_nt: TGTGCCACCAGTGACCGCCGGGACTCTTCCCCAGATACGCAGTATTTT; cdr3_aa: CATSDRRDSSPDTQYF
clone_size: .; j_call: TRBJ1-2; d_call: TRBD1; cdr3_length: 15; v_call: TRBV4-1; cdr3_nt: TGCGCCAGCAGTACATATACCGGGACAGGGGATGGCTACACCTTC; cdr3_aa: CASSTYTGTGDGYTF
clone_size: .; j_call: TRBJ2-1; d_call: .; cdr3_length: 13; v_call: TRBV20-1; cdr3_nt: TGCAGTGCTACAGCGCGCTCCTACAATGAGCAGTTCTTC; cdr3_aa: CSATARSYNEQFF
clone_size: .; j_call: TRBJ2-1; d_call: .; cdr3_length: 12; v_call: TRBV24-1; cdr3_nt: TGTGCCACCAGTGATCCACAAGAGACCCAGTTCTTC; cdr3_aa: CATSDPQETQFF
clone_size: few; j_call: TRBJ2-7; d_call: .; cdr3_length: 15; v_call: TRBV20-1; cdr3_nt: TGCAGTGCTAGAGACAACAGGGAAGTGGGCTACGAGCAGTACTTC; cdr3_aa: CSARDNREVGYEQYF
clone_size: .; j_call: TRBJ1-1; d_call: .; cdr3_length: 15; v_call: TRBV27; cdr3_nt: TGTGCCAGCAGTACTTTCAGTTTAATGAACACTGAAGCTTTCTTT; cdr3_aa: CASSTFSLMNTEAFF
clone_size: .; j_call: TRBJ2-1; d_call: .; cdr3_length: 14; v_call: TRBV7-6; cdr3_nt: TGTGCCAGCAGCTTACCGGACTCCACCTACGAGCAGTTCTTC; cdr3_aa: CASSLPDSTYEQFF
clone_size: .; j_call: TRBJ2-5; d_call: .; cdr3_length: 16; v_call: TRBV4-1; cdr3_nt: TGCGCCAGCAGCCAAGGAAACCAGGGTTGGGAAGAGACCCAGTACTTC; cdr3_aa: CASSQGNQGWEETQYF
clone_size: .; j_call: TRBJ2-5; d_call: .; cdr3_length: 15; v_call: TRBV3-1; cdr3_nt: TGTGCCAGCAGCCAAGTGGCTCGCAGCCAAGAGACCCAGTACTTC; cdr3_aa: CASSQVARSQETQYF
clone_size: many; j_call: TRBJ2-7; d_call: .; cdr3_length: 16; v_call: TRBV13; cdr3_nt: TGTGCCAGCAGCCATCAGGAGCGGTCTAGCTCCTACGAGCAGTACTTC; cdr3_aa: CASSHQERSSSYEQYF
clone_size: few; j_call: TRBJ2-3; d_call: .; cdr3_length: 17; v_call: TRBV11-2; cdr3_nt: TGTGCCAGCAGCTTAGACTATTACGGGGGTTCGGTCGCTACGCAGTATTTT; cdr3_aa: CASSLDYYGGSVATQYF
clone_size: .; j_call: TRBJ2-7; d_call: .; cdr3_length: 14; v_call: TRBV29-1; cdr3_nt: TGCAGCGTTTCCGGGACTTTGACCTCCTACGAGCAGTACTTC; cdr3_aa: CSVSGTLTSYEQYF
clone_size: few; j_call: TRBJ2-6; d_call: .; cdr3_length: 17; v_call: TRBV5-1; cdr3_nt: TGCGCCAGCAGCTTGTCGCACTTTACCTCTGGGGCCAACGTCCTGACTTTC; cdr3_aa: CASSLSHFTSGANVLTF
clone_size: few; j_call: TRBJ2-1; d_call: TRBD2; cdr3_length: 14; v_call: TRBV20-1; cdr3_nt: TGCAGTGCTAGCGGGGGGAGGGCTGACAATGAGCAGTTCTTC; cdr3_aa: CSASGGRADNEQFF
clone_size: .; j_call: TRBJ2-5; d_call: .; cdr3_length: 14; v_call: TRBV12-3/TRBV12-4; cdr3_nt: TGTGCCAGCAGTTTGGTTTTGGCTACAGGGACCCAGTACTTC; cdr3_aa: CASSLVLATGTQYF
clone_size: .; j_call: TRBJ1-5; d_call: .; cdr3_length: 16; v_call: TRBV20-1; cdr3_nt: TGCAGTGCTAGAGATACCGGGTCCGGGAGCAATCAGCCCCAGCATTTT; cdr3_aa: CSARDTGSGSNQPQHF
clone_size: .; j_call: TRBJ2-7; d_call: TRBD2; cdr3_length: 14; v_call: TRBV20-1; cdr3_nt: TGCAGTGCTAGAGCGTCTAGCGGGGGTTACGAGCAGTACTTC; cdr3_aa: CSARASSGGYEQYF
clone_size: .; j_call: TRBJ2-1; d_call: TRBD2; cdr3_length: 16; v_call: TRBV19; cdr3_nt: TGTGCCAGCGGACTAGCGGGGGGGCTAGAAGAGAATGAGCAGTTCTTC; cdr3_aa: CASGLAGGLEENEQFF
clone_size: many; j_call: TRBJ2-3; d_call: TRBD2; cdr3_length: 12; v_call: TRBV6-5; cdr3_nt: TGTGCCAGCACCGAGACTAGCGGGACGTCGTATTTT; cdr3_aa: CASTETSGTSYF
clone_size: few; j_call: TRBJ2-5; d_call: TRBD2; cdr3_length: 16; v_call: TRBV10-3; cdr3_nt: TGTGCCATCAGTGAGTCTAGCGGGGGGCCTCAAGAGACCCAGTACTTC; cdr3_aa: CAISESSGGPQETQYF
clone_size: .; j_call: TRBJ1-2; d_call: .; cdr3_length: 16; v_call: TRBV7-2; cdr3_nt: TGTGCCAGCAGCTTAGGAATGGACGGGAAAAATAATGGCTACACCTTC; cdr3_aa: CASSLGMDGKNNGYTF
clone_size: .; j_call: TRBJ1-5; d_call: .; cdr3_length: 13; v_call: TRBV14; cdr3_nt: TGTGCCAGCAACCCACCCGTGAATCAGCCCCAGCATTTT; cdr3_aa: CASNPPVNQPQHF
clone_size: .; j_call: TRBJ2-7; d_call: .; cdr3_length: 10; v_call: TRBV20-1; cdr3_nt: TGCAGTGCTGCCCCCGGCGAGCAGTACTTC; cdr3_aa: CSAAPGEQYF
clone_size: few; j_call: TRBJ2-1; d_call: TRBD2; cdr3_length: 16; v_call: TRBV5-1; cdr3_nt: TGCGCCAGCAGCGACGACCTAGCGGGAGGGTTCAATGAGCAGTTCTTC; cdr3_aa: CASSDDLAGGFNEQFF
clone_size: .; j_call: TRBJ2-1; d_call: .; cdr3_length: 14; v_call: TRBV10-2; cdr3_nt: TGCGCCAGCACCGGGACGAGACAAGCTAATGAGCAGTTCTTC; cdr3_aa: CASTGTRQANEQFF
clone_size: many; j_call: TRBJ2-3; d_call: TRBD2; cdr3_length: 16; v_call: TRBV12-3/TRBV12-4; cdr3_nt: TGTGCCAGCAGTTTGGTCGGGGGGGTTTTTGCAGATACGCAGTATTTT; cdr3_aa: CASSLVGGVFADTQYF
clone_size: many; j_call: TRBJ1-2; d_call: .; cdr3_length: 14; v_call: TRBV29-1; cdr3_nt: TGCAGCGTTGAAGATAAGAACAGGATATATGGCTACACCTTC; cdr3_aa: CSVEDKNRIYGYTF
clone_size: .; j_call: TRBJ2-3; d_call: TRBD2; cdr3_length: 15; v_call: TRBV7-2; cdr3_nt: TGTGCCAGCAGCTTAGCAGCGGGAGATTGGGATACGCAGTATTTT; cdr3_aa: CASSLAAGDWDTQYF
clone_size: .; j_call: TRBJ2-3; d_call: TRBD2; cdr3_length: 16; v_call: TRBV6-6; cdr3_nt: TGTGCCAGCAGTTACTCCCCTAGCGGGGGTGGAGATACGCAGTATTTT; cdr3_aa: CASSYSPSGGGDTQYF
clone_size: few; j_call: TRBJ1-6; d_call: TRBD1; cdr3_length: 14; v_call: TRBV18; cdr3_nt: TGTGCCAGCTCAAGGGACAGGGAAAATTCACCCCTCCACTTT; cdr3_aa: CASSRDRENSPLHF
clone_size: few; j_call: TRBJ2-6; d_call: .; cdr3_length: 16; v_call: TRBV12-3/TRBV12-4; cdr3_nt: TGTGCCAGCAGTTTCTTTGGGGGGTCTGGGGCCAACGTCCTGACTTTC; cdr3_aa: CASSFFGGSGANVLTF
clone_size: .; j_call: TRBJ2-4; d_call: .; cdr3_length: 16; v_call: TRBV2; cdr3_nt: TGTGCCAGCAGTGAAGCGCTAGTAGGACACAAAAACATTCAGTACTTC; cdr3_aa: CASSEALVGHKNIQYF
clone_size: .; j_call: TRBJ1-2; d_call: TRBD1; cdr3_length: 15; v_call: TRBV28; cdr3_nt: TGTGCCAGCAGTTTCCTAGACAGGGCCCAAAATGGCTACACCTTC; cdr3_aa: CASSFLDRAQNGYTF
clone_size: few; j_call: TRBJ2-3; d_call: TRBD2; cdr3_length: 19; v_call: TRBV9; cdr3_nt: TGTGCCAGCAGCGTAGGCATCACTAGCGGGAGCAGTTGGACAGATACGCAGTATTTT; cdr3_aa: CASSVGITSGSSWTDTQYF
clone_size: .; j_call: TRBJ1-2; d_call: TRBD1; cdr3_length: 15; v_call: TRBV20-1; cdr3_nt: TGCAGTGCTAGAGATCCCCGGGACAGGGTAGATGGCTACACCTTC; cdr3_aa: CSARDPRDRVDGYTF
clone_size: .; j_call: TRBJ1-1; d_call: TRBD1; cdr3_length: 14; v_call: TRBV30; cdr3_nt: TGTGCCTGGAGTGCCGGGACAGGGATGATTGAAGCTTTCTTT; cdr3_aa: CAWSAGTGMIEAFF
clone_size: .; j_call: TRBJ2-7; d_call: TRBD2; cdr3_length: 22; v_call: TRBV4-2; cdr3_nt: TGTGCCAGCAGCCAAGATGCCCGGTGGCTAGCGGGAGGGGTTCAATTAACCTACGAGCAGTACTTC; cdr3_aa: CASSQDARWLAGGVQLTYEQYF